The 24 T cell receptor beta chains in this list originate from one sample, sequenced in a study of T cells in Graves' hyperthyroidism and ophthalmopathy. RNA transcripts provided the source from which TCR beta CDR3 regions were amplified. The HTBI primer set served for first-round RT-PCR of the TCR CDR3. MiXCR, applied by TCRdb to the multiplex PCR reads, yields one record per CDR3 protein. There are some 250,000 distinct CDR3 sequences in the sample; about 16% occur only once, and 30% lies in the top ten. Specimen: blood. These receptors all come from a woman between 50 and 59 years old with Graves' hyperthyroidism that later progressed to Graves' ophthalmopathy.

In this sample, this clonotype turned up many times. This chain connects TRBV27 to TRBJ2-5; tentative D call: TRBD1 (6 bases). Germline CDR1 is MNHEY and CDR2 is SMNVEV (reference sequence). CDR3 size: 13 residues. Trimming cost V 6 bases and J 3 bases, with 11 bases left between them. The DNA for the CDR3 is TGTGCCAGCAGGCGCCACAGGGAAGAGACCCAGTACTTC. Amino acids: CASRRHREETQYF.

The chain uses TRBV20-1 and TRBJ1-1; D unresolved. V was clipped by 0 bases and J by 1 base, with 9 bases between them. Germline V lookup: CDR1 DFQATT, CDR2 SNEGSKA (reference sequence). The length of the CDR3 is 14 residues. CDR3 residues: CSARDPFRNTEAFF. CDR3 DNA sequence: TGCAGTGCTAGAGATCCTTTTAGGAACACTGAAGCTTTCTTT.

This clonotype was recorded many times. The chain is built from TRBV5-1 and TRBJ2-1; D ambiguous. The germline V gene has CDR1 SGHRS and CDR2 YFSETQ. This CDR3 is 16 amino acids long. The V end was cut by 0 bases, the J end by 8 bases, with 18 bases between. The CDR3 spells CASSLDPATNGDEQFF. Written as DNA, the CDR3 is TGCGCCAGCAGCTTGGACCCTGCCACAAACGGCGATGAGCAGTTCTTC.

Ten or more counts support this clonotype. The CDR3 loop reads CASSDTGTPYYEQYF. DNA of the CDR3: TGTGCCAGCAGTGATACCGGGACACCCTACTACGAGCAGTACTTC. This chain uses TRBV25-1 with TRBJ2-7; tentative D call: TRBD1 (6 bases). The CDR3 length is 15 residues. The germline V gene encodes CDR1 MGHDK and CDR2 SYGVNS. V shed 3 bases and J shed 3 bases, with 15 bases lying between them.

This clonotype was detected many times. J is TRBJ2-1 and V is TRBV20-1; 7 bases align to TRBD2. Trimming took 6 bases from V and 4 from J; bases not matched to a gene: 9. The length of the CDR3 is 14 residues. Per germline, CDR1 DFQATT and CDR2 SNEGSKA (reference sequence). The CDR3 loop reads CSARRGGSYNEQFF. CDR3 nucleotides: TGCAGTGCCCGGAGGGGCGGGAGTTACAATGAGCAGTTCTTC.

This chain links TRBV25-1 with TRBJ1-3; maybe TRBD1 (5 bases). Trimming removed 6 bases from V and 0 bases from J, with 15 bases in between. The CDR3 contains 16 residues. The germline gives CDR1 MGHDK, CDR2 SYGVNS. The DNA of the CDR3 is TGTGCCAGCAGCCCAGACAGTTTTAGCTCTGGAAACACCATATATTTT. Amino acid sequence: CASSPDSFSSGNTIYF.

This clonotype was picked up one time. The V call is TRBV3-1, the J call TRBJ2-7; TRBD2 matches at 8 bases. The CDR3 covers 14 residues. The V segment lost 5 bases and the J segment 6 bases; nucleotides outside the gene matches: 9. Germline CDR1 and CDR2: LGHDT and YNNKEL (reference sequence). Written as DNA, the CDR3 is TGTGCCAGCAGCGCCCGGGGTAGCGGGATCGAGCAGTACTTC. This codes for CASSARGSGIEQYF.

The chain couples TRBV19 to TRBJ1-3; D is unresolved. The CDR3 loop spans 16 amino acids. V was shortened by 6 bases and J by 0 bases, with 15 bases between the two germline ends. CDR1 and CDR2 (germline): LNHDA, SQIVND (reference sequence). CDR3 amino acids: CASRRDRPNSGNTIYF. The DNA of the CDR3 is TGTGCCAGTAGACGAGACCGCCCGAACTCTGGAAACACCATATATTTT.

Many counts were recorded for this clonotype. The chain recombines TRBV12-3 or TRBV12-4 with TRBJ2-4, with a tentative D call TRBD2 (6 bases). The CDR3 runs 13 residues. Trimming pared 5 bases from V and 6 bases from J, leaving 11 bases between. The CDR3 region is CASSPTRGNIQYF. The CDR3 DNA sequence: TGTGCCAGCAGTCCGACTAGGGGAAACATTCAGTACTTC.

The gene calls are TRBV3-1 and TRBJ1-3, with D possibly TRBD1 on 6 matching bases. Trimming removed 1 base at V and 3 bases at J, with 10 bases between. The CDR3 is 15 amino acids. Germline CDR1 LGHDT, CDR2 YNNKEL (reference sequence). CDR3 DNA sequence: TGTGCCAGCAGCCAAGCAGGGGCAGGTGGAAACACCATATATTTT. It specifies CASSQAGAGGNTIYF. Combining the CDR3 with reference TRBV3-1 and TRBJ1-3 gives the whole variable domain DTAVSQTPKYLVTQMGNDKSIKCEQNLGHDTMYWYKQDSKKFLKIMFSYNNKELIINETVPNRFSPKSPDKAHLNLHINSLELGDSAVYFCASSQAGAGGNTIYFGEGSWLTVV.

This clonotype was found a few times. The chain links TRBV6-5 to TRBJ1-1, with 7 bases aligning to TRBD1. This CDR3 is built from 14 residues. The germline V gene has CDR1 MNHEY and CDR2 SVGAGI. Germline trimming cut 4 bases from V and 4 bases from J; bases unmatched to any gene: 6. The CDR3, as DNA: TGTGCCAGCAGTTTACAGGGGACGGGCACTGAAGCTTTCTTT. It encodes CASSLQGTGTEAFF.

This clonotype was seen ten or more times. This chain uses TRBV6-1 with TRBJ2-5; 7 bases fit TRBD2. The ends lost 5 bases at V and 8 bases at J; junction bases unmatched: 5. Germline CDR1 is MNHNS and CDR2 is SASEGT. CDR3 length: 12 residues. The CDR3 DNA is TGTGCCAGCAGTTTCCCAGCGGGAACCCAGTACTTC. Protein: CASSFPAGTQYF.

This clonotype was recorded many times. V gene TRBV5-1 combines with J gene TRBJ2-1, with no clear D. Germline CDR1 reads SGHRS; CDR2 reads YFSETQ. CDR3 size: 14 residues. V shed 2 bases and J shed 6 bases, with 12 bases lying between them. CDR3 coding DNA: TGCGCCAGCAGCTTAGCGAGACTGGGCAATGAGCAGTTCTTC. Amino acids: CASSLARLGNEQFF.

At least ten counts were recorded for this clonotype. CDR3 bases: TGTGCCACCAGCAGAGATCGGGCTACTACAGATACGCAGTATTTT. It translates to CATSRDRATTDTQYF. The V call is TRBV15, the J call TRBJ2-3; D is unclear. The CDR3 runs 15 residues. V lost 0 bases, J lost 3 bases, and 10 bases lay in between. In germline, CDR1 is LNHNV, CDR2 YYDKDF (reference sequence).

Remarks on this clonotype: A much larger clonotype is one base distant, so this may be a read error. The rearrangement joins TRBV6-1 to TRBJ2-3, with 7 bases aligning to TRBD1. The V gene's germline CDR1 is MNHNS and CDR2 SASEGT. CDR3 size: 14 residues. V lost 3 bases, J lost 6 bases, and 6 bases stayed unmatched. The CDR3 region is CASSEGQSADTQYF. DNA of the CDR3: TGTGCCAGCAGTGAGGGACAGTCAGCTGATACGCAGTATTTT.

This clonotype has at least ten counts. The chain links TRBV24-1 to TRBJ2-3; 8 bases agree with TRBD1. CDR1 is KGHDR and CDR2 is SFDVKD in the germline V gene. V shed 4 bases and J 7 bases; nucleotides not matched to a gene: 6. The CDR3 runs 14 residues. The CDR3 is CATSDQGALNTQYF. CDR3 bases: TGTGCCACCAGTGACCAGGGGGCCTTAAATACGCAGTATTTT.

This rearrangement joins TRBV7-9 to TRBJ1-4; 7 nucleotides align to TRBD1. From germline, CDR1 is SEHNR and CDR2 FQNEAQ (reference sequence). This CDR3 region has 15 residues. Unmatched junction bases numbered 8, after V lost 10 bases and J lost 0 bases. CDR3 sequence: CAITGVTATNEKLFF. The CDR3 region has the DNA TGTGCCATTACAGGGGTCACTGCAACTAATGAAAAACTGTTTTTT.

This clonotype was seen ten or more times. V is TRBV7-2 and J is TRBJ2-1; TRBD2 agrees at 16 bases. V was clipped by 7 bases and J by 7 bases; unmatched bases: 10. This CDR3 region has 17 residues. Per germline, CDR1 SGHTA and CDR2 FQGNSA. The CDR3 region has the DNA TGTGCCAGCATTCCTCCACGGGGACTAGCGGGAGGGAATGAGCAGTTCTTC. Protein: CASIPPRGLAGGNEQFF.

This clonotype has a count of ten or more. The chain recombines TRBV20-1 with TRBJ2-1, with TRBD2 matching 7 bases. Germline V gives CDR1 DFQATT, CDR2 SNEGSKA (reference sequence). The ends lost 3 bases at V and 4 bases at J; junction bases unmatched: 6. The CDR3 covers 14 residues. The CDR3 DNA is TGCAGTGCTAGCTCGAGCGGGACTTACAATGAGCAGTTCTTC. Encoded protein: CSASSSGTYNEQFF.

This clonotype was seen many times. The genes are TRBV27 and TRBJ1-1, with a weak D call TRBD1 (5 bases). CDR1 MNHEY and CDR2 SMNVEV come from the germline V gene (reference sequence). The CDR3 is made up of 14 amino acids. Trimming removed 3 bases at V and 6 bases at J, with 14 bases between. The CDR3 spells CASSFENRRAEAFF. In DNA, the CDR3 is TGTGCCAGCAGTTTCGAAAACAGGAGGGCTGAAGCTTTCTTT.

Details on this clonotype: At one end the junction does not follow the germline gene, possibly because of a read error. CDR3 DNA: TGCGCCAACAGCTGGGGTGGGACTCAACAAGAGACCCAGTACTTC. It specifies CANSWGGTQQETQYF. The chain links TRBV5-1 to TRBJ2-5, with D possibly matching TRBD2 (6 bases). CDR3 size: 15 residues. Germline V CDR1 and CDR2: SGHRS, YFSETQ.

This clonotype was seen ten or more times. The gene calls are TRBV7-6 and TRBJ2-3; no clear D gene. The CDR3 is made up of 15 amino acids. V lost 1 base to trimming and J lost 2 bases, with 10 bases between them. In germline, CDR1 is SGHVS, CDR2 FNYEAQ. CDR3 coding DNA: TGTGCCAGCAGCTTAGTACTGAGCCCCACAGATACGCAGTATTTT. This sequence encodes CASSLVLSPTDTQYF.

The V gene is TRBV7-6, the J gene TRBJ2-5, with 9 bases matching TRBD1. Germline V lookup: CDR1 SGHVS, CDR2 FNYEAQ. The CDR3 contains 15 residues. After removal of 6 bases from V and 4 bases from J, the junction contained 9 bases not matched to a gene. The CDR3 protein is CASSYIRDRAETQYF. The DNA for the CDR3 is TGTGCCAGCAGTTACATCCGGGACAGGGCAGAGACCCAGTACTTC.

V usage is TRBV12-3 or TRBV12-4 and J usage is TRBJ1-2; 9 bases line up with TRBD1. With V trimmed by 6 bases and J by 6 bases, 5 bases remained unmatched. The length of the CDR3 is 13 residues. CDR3 sequence reads: CASSHRGLDGYTF. The CDR3 coding sequence is TGTGCCAGCAGCCACAGGGGGCTGGATGGCTACACCTTC.